This record concerns one T cell receptor beta chain sequence. Its antigen specificity is not known. No base quality information exists; no much larger clone differs at one position. The entry originates in a study of T cell changes during pregnancy in multiple sclerosis (dated 2019 in TCRdb). Background for the entire study: The study looked at changes in the T cell repertoire across pregnancy in women with multiple sclerosis.

Libraries were made using the immunoSEQ multiplex PCR assay. TCRdb limited this immuneACCESS table to in-frame rearrangements with V and J called. A share of clones is missing; checked studies link under half to unresolved V genes, and the rest is unexplained. In this sample the table shows tens of thousands of clones, over 80% of which occur a single time. The biggest ten clones account for over 6% of the sample. The input for sequencing was CD8+ T cells from peripheral blood mononuclear cells, taken in the third trimester of pregnancy. This sequence was found in a female donor with multiple sclerosis, enrolled in a pregnancy study.

The nucleotides read TGTGCCAGCTCACCACCGGGGGGGGGCTACGAGCAGTACTTC. This translates into CASSPPGGGYEQYF. The V and J genes are TRBV18 and TRBJ2-7; 7 central nucleotides agree with TRBD2. The germline V gene gives CDR1 as KGHSH and CDR2 as LQKENI. The CDR3 covers 14 residues, taking in both the cysteine and the phenylalanine. Left in the record is the CDR3 DNA by itself, 42 bases read in frame from the first base. Germline trimming: 0 bases from V, 3 bases from J; junction bases outside gene matches: 2.